In its sample, the clone carrying this T cell receptor (beta chain) was seen many times. These data come from a study of breast tumors, draining lymph nodes, adjacent tissues. TCRdb itself ran the multiplex PCR reads through MiXCR, one entry per CDR3 protein. The table includes approximately 130,000 distinct CDR3 sequences, 20% to 25% detected once. Samples came from axillary lymph nodes draining the breast cancer. Germline V gene sequence: CDR1 SGHRS, CDR2 YFSETQ. CDR3 length: 15 amino acids. V lost 4 bases to trimming and J lost 6 bases; unmatched junction nucleotides: 12. The TCR sequence derives from a female donor with breast cancer. Some clones in this sample may be carry-over from other donors' samples. Sequenced material: axillary lymph node tissue. This chain links TRBV5-1 with TRBJ2-7, with 8 bases aligning to TRBD1. Here the CDR3 DNA reads TGCGCCAGCAGCCCGGCCGGGACAGGCCATAGCGAGCAGTACTTC. Residues: CASSPAGTGHSEQYF.